The 20 T cell receptor beta chains presented below share a single source sample, sequenced in a study of cytomegalovirus exposure and HLA in healthy donors. The PCR contained 60 Vbeta and 13 Jbeta primers. The method was immunoSEQ multiplex PCR; TCRdb's version includes in-frame clones alone and lacks a portion of them. The repertoire holds fewer than 250,000 clones, with more than 60% as singletons. The sequencing sample was made of PBMCs. These TCRs come from a woman in her twenties or thirties in good health and CMV-seronegative.

This clone was seen more than once but under ten times. V is TRBV7-6 and J is TRBJ2-1; D is possibly TRBD2 (5 bases). Per germline, CDR1 SGHVS and CDR2 FNYEAQ. CDR3 length: 13 residues. Trimming took off 1 base at V and 9 bases at J, with 10 bases between the two ends. In DNA form, the CDR3 reads TGTGCCAGCAGCTTAGAATCGGGGATTGAGCAGTTCTTC. Protein sequence: CASSLESGIEQFF.

This clone has more than one count but fewer than ten. V is TRBV4-1 and J is TRBJ1-2, with a possible D match to TRBD1 (6 bases). The CDR3 contains 14 residues. Germline lookup yields CDR1 MGHRA and CDR2 YSYEKL. The V end was cut by 8 bases, the J end by 3 bases, with 16 bases between. The CDR3 DNA is TGCGCCAGCCGCATGAAAGGGGGAGACTATGGCTACACCTTC. Amino acid sequence: CASRMKGGDYGYTF.

The V gene is TRBV18, the J gene TRBJ2-5, with 7 nucleotides matching TRBD2. The germline V gene has CDR1 KGHSH and CDR2 LQKENI. This CDR3 spans 15 amino acids. V was clipped by 4 bases and J by 4 bases; unmatched bases: 9. CDR3 in amino acids: CASSQAGRAGETQYF. DNA of the CDR3: TGTGCCAGCTCACAAGCGGGGAGGGCCGGAGAGACCCAGTACTTC.

The V and J genes are TRBV6-5 and TRBJ2-2; 8 bases match TRBD1. The CDR3 length is 14 residues. Trimming at V came to 5 bases and at J to 4 bases, leaving 3 bases not matched to a gene. From germline, CDR1 is MNHEY and CDR2 SVGAGI. The CDR3 DNA reads as TGTGCCAGCAGTGGACAGGGCGGCACCGGGGAGCTGTTTTTT. This codes for CASSGQGGTGELFF.

The genes are TRBV5-1 and TRBJ2-5, with 9 bases identical to TRBD2. From germline, CDR1 is SGHRS and CDR2 YFSETQ. The CDR3 contains 15 residues. V shed 7 bases and J 5 bases; nucleotides not matched to a gene: 12. Here the CDR3 DNA reads TGCGCCAGCGGGCAGAGCGGGGGGAGTGAGGAGACCCAGTACTTC. Its protein product is CASGQSGGSEETQYF. The full variable domain, its missing parts supplied by reference TRBV5-1 and TRBJ2-5, is KAGVTQTPRYLIKTRGQQVTLSCSPISGHRSVSWYQQTPGQGLQFLFEYFSETQRNKGNFPGRFSGRQFSNSRSEMNVSTLELGDSALYLCASGQSGGSEETQYFGPGTRLLVL.

The chain combines TRBV19 with TRBJ1-5; D possibly corresponds to TRBD1 (6 bases). Trimming took off 3 bases at V and 3 bases at J, with 12 bases between the two ends. Germline-derived CDR1 and CDR2 are LNHDA and SQIVND (reference sequence). This CDR3 region has 15 residues. The CDR3 sequence is CASSITDRDNQPQHF. The CDR3 nucleotides read TGTGCCAGTAGTATCACGGACAGAGACAATCAGCCCCAGCATTTT.

V is TRBV6-6 and J is TRBJ1-1, with D perhaps matching TRBD1 (5 bases). Trimming removed 2 bases at V and 4 bases at J, with 8 bases between. Germline V lookup: CDR1 MNHNY, CDR2 SVGAGI (reference sequence). This CDR3 comprises 13 residues. DNA of the CDR3: TGTGCCAGCAGTTACGGAGGGGTCACTGAAGCTTTCTTT. Protein: CASSYGGVTEAFF.

The V call is TRBV27, the J call TRBJ2-7, with D unclear. Looked up from germline, CDR1 is MNHEY and CDR2 is SMNVEV (reference sequence). V was trimmed by 10 bases and J by 3 bases, leaving 16 bases between them. CDR3 length: 13 amino acids. DNA of the CDR3: TGTGCCACCTCAGCCGGGTATCTCTACGAGCAGTACTTC. It encodes CATSAGYLYEQYF.

This clone was seen a few times. This probably arose from a read error, given a far larger clone one base away. This chain joins TRBV7-9 and TRBJ1-1, with 10 bases that match TRBD1. The CDR3 consists of 14 residues. Germline V gene sequence: CDR1 SEHNR, CDR2 FQNEAQ (reference sequence). This chain's CDR3 is CASSSGQGELEALF. The CDR3 DNA sequence: TGTGCCAGCAGCTCCGGACAGGGGGAGTTGGAAGCTTTATTT.

This chain links TRBV7-8 with TRBJ1-3; D not resolved. The V gene lost 8 bases and the J gene lost 7 bases, with 15 bases spanning the gap. The CDR3 sequence is 13 residues long. Germline CDR1 SGHVS, CDR2 FQNEAQ. CDR3 protein: CASATGDGNTIYF. CDR3 nucleotides: TGTGCCAGCGCCACCGGTGACGGGAACACCATATATTTT.

The chain links TRBV27 to TRBJ1-1; D uncertain. This CDR3 spans 13 amino acids. Per the germline V gene, CDR1 is MNHEY and CDR2 is SMNVEV (reference sequence). V was shortened by 6 bases and J by 1 base, with 9 bases between the two germline ends. The CDR3 here is CASSSQENTEAFF. CDR3 bases: TGTGCCAGCAGCTCGCAGGAGAACACTGAAGCTTTCTTT.

This clone was found once. This chain joins TRBV11-2 and TRBJ1-4; D unresolved. CDR1 SGHAT and CDR2 FQNNGV come from the germline V gene. There are 12 residues in the CDR3. V was pared by 5 bases and J by 6 bases, with 7 bases between. CDR3 residues: CASSRRDEKLFF. For the CDR3, the DNA is TGTGCCAGCAGCCGGCGGGATGAAAAACTGTTTTTT.

This CDR3 reads CASSWDRGSNYGYTF. Here the CDR3 DNA reads TGTGCCAGCAGCTGGGACAGGGGATCGAACTATGGCTACACCTTC. The genes are TRBV5-4 and TRBJ1-2; 10 bases are shared with TRBD1. J gave up 2 bases and V 3 bases, and 4 bases lay outside the gene matches. Germline V gives CDR1 SGHNT, CDR2 YYREEE (reference sequence). The CDR3 is 15 amino acids.

The gene calls are TRBV5-5 and TRBJ2-7, with D hard to call. The CDR3 consists of 13 residues. The germline gives CDR1 SGHKS, CDR2 YYEKEE (reference sequence). V shed 5 bases and J shed 1 base, with 10 bases lying between them. This CDR3 is CASSSGPSYEQYF. The CDR3 region has the DNA TGTGCCAGCAGTTCTGGGCCTTCCTACGAGCAGTACTTC. The whole variable domain, filled in from reference TRBV5-5 and TRBJ2-7, reads DAGVTQSPTHLIKTRGQQVTLRCSPISGHKSVSWYQQVLGQGPQFIFQYYEKEERGRGNFPDRFSARQFPNYSSELNVNALLLGDSALYLCASSSGPSYEQYFGPGTRLTVT.

The genes are TRBV5-6 and TRBJ1-2, with 7 bases matching TRBD1. Per the germline V gene, CDR1 is SGHDT and CDR2 is YYEEEE. Trimming at V came to 6 bases and at J to 6 bases, leaving 8 bases not matched to a gene. The CDR3 has 13 amino acids. CDR3 in amino acids: CASNPTGAHGYTF. CDR3 DNA sequence: TGTGCCAGCAACCCCACAGGGGCACATGGCTACACCTTC. Drawing the rest from reference TRBV5-6 and TRBJ1-2, the complete variable domain is DAGVTQSPTHLIKTRGQQVTLRCSPKSGHDTVSWYQQALGQGPQFIFQYYEEEERQRGNFPDRFSGHQFPNYSSELNVNALLLGDSALYLCASNPTGAHGYTFGSGTRLTVV.

The chain combines TRBV5-5 with TRBJ1-1; TRBD1 aligns across 9 bases. The length of the CDR3 is 13 residues. J gave up 5 bases and V 4 bases, and 3 bases lay outside the gene matches. Germline V CDR1 and CDR2: SGHKS, YYEKEE (reference sequence). The CDR3 here is CASSAGTGTEAFF. In nucleotides, the CDR3 is TGTGCCAGCAGCGCGGGGACAGGGACTGAAGCTTTCTTT.

The gene calls are TRBV19 and TRBJ2-3; TRBD1 aligns across 10 bases. CDR1 and CDR2 from the germline V gene are LNHDA and SQIVND (reference sequence). V shed 6 bases and J 12 bases; nucleotides not matched to a gene: 15. This CDR3 is built from 15 residues. The DNA of the CDR3 is TGTGCCAGTAGCCTCCTCCAGGGACAGGGGTCCCTACAGTATTTT. Protein: CASSLLQGQGSLQYF.

The genes are TRBV18 and TRBJ2-7, with 13 positions matching TRBD2. Trimming cost V 6 bases and J 7 bases; bases outside gene matches: 12. Germline CDR1 is KGHSH and CDR2 is LQKENI. CDR3 length: 16 amino acids. DNA for the CDR3: TGTGCCAGCTCTCCTGGACTAGCGGGAGTATCGGGGGAGCAGTACTTC. It translates to CASSPGLAGVSGEQYF.

This clone has just a few counts. The V call is TRBV7-2, the J call TRBJ2-7, with 10 bases that match TRBD1. Germline V gene lookup returns CDR1 SGHTA and CDR2 FQGNSA. The CDR3 contains 15 residues. After removal of 5 bases from V and 6 bases from J, the junction contained 10 bases not matched to a gene. This CDR3 reads CASSMSGQGGFEQYF. The DNA for the CDR3 is TGTGCCAGCAGCATGAGTGGACAGGGGGGTTTCGAGCAGTACTTC.

The V call is TRBV6-1, the J call TRBJ2-5, with D maybe TRBD2 (5 bases). Per germline, CDR1 MNHNS and CDR2 SASEGT. The CDR3 contains 20 residues. V was clipped by 0 bases and J by 2 bases, with 25 bases between them. The CDR3 DNA sequence: TGTGCCAGCAGTGAAGCGGCTTACGGTCTGAGGGCCGGGGATCAAGAGACCCAGTACTTC. It is translated as CASSEAAYGLRAGDQETQYF.